These 21 T cell receptor beta chains came from one sample sequenced in a study of T cell responses to AZD1222 COVID-19 vaccine. Libraries were prepared by immunoSEQ multiplex PCR; TCRdb keeps only in-frame clonotypes and omits some of them. The sample lists about 93,000 clones; around 89% were seen once. Here the sequenced sample was peripheral blood, taken 28 days after the second AZD1222 dose. The receptors stem from an adult who received the AZD1222 COVID-19 vaccine.

Details on this clone: Different DNA sequences within this sample yield the same CDR3. The chain uses TRBV5-1 and TRBJ2-1; D tentatively reads TRBD1 or TRBD2 (5 bases each). The CDR3 runs to 15 residues. Deletions cut 0 bases from V and 0 bases from J, with 7 bases between. Germline CDR1 is SGHRS and CDR2 is YFSETQ. This CDR3 reads CASSLEGSSYNEQFF. DNA of the CDR3: TGCGCCAGCAGCTTGGAGGGGAGCTCCTACAATGAGCAGTTCTTC.

The CDR3 sequence is CASSSDGSSYEQYF. The DNA for the CDR3 is TGTGCCAGTAGTTCGGACGGTAGCTCCTACGAGCAGTACTTC. The chain links TRBV19 to TRBJ2-7; D is undetermined. V lost 5 bases to trimming and J lost 0 bases, with 11 bases between them. The CDR3 totals 14 residues. CDR1 is LNHDA, CDR2 SQIVND, per germline (reference sequence). Full variable domain (outside the CDR3, taken from reference TRBV19 and TRBJ2-7): DGGITQSPKYLFRKEGQNVTLSCEQNLNHDAMYWYRQDPGQGLRLIYYSQIVNDFQKGDIAEGYSVSREKKESFPLTVTSAQKNPTAFYLCASSSDGSSYEQYFGPGTRLTVT.

The chain carries TRBV4-1 and TRBJ2-7; TRBD2 aligns across 7 bases. The germline CDR1 and CDR2 sequences are MGHRA and YSYEKL. With V trimmed by 0 bases and J by 4 bases, 3 bases remained unmatched. The CDR3 has 14 amino acids. The CDR3 region has the DNA TGCGCCAGCAGCCAAGAGGTGGGAGGGTACGAGCAGTACTTC. Translation gives CASSQEVGGYEQYF.

V usage is TRBV5-4 and J usage is TRBJ1-2; D is perhaps TRBD1 (6 bases). Trimming cost V 3 bases and J 4 bases, with 16 bases left between them. This CDR3 is built from 15 residues. From germline, CDR1 is SGHNT and CDR2 YYREEE (reference sequence). The CDR3 nucleotides read TGTGCCAGCAGCTCCCCCGACCAGGGGAGCTATGGCTACACCTTC. Translating it yields CASSSPDQGSYGYTF.

V is TRBV6-5 and J is TRBJ2-7; perhaps TRBD2 as D (5 bases). The CDR3 length is 16 residues. Germline assignment: CDR1 MNHEY and CDR2 SVGAGI. The V gene lost 0 bases and the J gene lost 2 bases, with 14 bases spanning the gap. As DNA, the CDR3 is TGTGCCAGCAGTTACTCAGAGGGTGGAAGGCCCTACGAGCAGTACTTC. Protein: CASSYSEGGRPYEQYF.

The rearrangement uses TRBV6-2 or TRBV6-3 and TRBJ2-7; tentatively, D is TRBD1 (5 bases). CDR1 is MNHEY, CDR2 SVGEGT, per germline. This CDR3 has 13 residues. Trimming stripped 5 bases from V and 1 base from J, with 9 bases between. This CDR3 reads CASSIDSSYEQYF. In nucleotides, the CDR3 is TGTGCCAGCAGTATCGACAGTTCCTACGAGCAGTACTTC.

This sequence joins TRBV2 and TRBJ2-5; 11 bases are a match to TRBD2. With 10 bases clipped from V and 4 bases from J, the junction kept 8 bases outside the gene matches. CDR3 size: 14 residues. Germline V lookup: CDR1 SNHLY, CDR2 FYNNEI. The CDR3 region has the DNA TGTGCCACTAAGTACGGGACTAGCGGAGAGACCCAGTACTTC. It specifies CATKYGTSGETQYF.

V and J are TRBV6-1 and TRBJ1-2, with D perhaps TRBD1 (5 bases). CDR3 length equals 15 residues. The ends were cut back, 2 bases at V and 4 bases at J, with 14 bases in the middle. The V gene's germline CDR1 is MNHNS and CDR2 SASEGT. The CDR3 nucleotides read TGTGCCAGCAGTGAAATGGGGCCCAGCGGCTATGGCTACACCTTC. Its translation: CASSEMGPSGYGYTF.

The chain uses TRBV5-1 and TRBJ2-2; 8 positions agree with TRBD2. Losses at the gene ends were 1 base for V and 7 bases for J; bases not matched to a gene: 3. Germline V CDR1 and CDR2: SGHRS, YFSETQ. This CDR3 spans 14 amino acids. CDR3 region: CASSLNSGSGELFF. CDR3 DNA: TGCGCCAGCAGCTTGAACAGCGGGAGCGGGGAGCTGTTTTTT.

This chain connects TRBV5-4 to TRBJ1-2; no reliable D call. Germline V gene lookup returns CDR1 SGHNT and CDR2 YYREEE (reference sequence). This CDR3 is 12 amino acids long. The germline V and J ends were trimmed by 3 bases and 4 bases, with 7 bases remaining between them. CDR3 protein: CASSSPGYGYTF. In DNA, the CDR3 is TGTGCCAGCAGCTCTCCAGGCTATGGCTACACCTTC.

J is TRBJ2-6 and V is TRBV10-3; D not resolved. Trimming pared 2 bases from V and 1 base from J, leaving 6 bases between. CDR1 ENHRY and CDR2 SYGVKD come from the germline V gene. CDR3 length equals 15 residues. The CDR3 is CAISEGRSGANVLTF. In DNA, the CDR3 is TGTGCCATCAGTGAGGGGCGATCTGGGGCCAACGTCCTGACTTTC.

The count of this clone is one. The chain carries TRBV7-9 and TRBJ1-5; D is uncertain. Germline CDR1 and CDR2: SEHNR and FQNEAQ (reference sequence). The CDR3 is 12 amino acids. The germline V and J ends were trimmed by 3 bases and 5 bases, with 5 bases remaining between them. The CDR3 sequence: CASSLEYQPQHF. The CDR3 DNA is TGTGCCAGCAGCTTGGAATATCAGCCCCAGCATTTT. The full variable domain, rest sourced from reference TRBV7-9 and TRBJ1-5, is DTGVSQNPRHKITKRGQNVTFRCDPISEHNRLYWYRQTLGQGPEFLTYFQNEAQLEKSRLLSDRFSAERPKGSFSTLEIQRTEQGDSAMYLCASSLEYQPQHFGDGTRLSIL.

V is TRBV12-3 or TRBV12-4 and J is TRBJ1-5, with D possibly TRBD1 on 5 matching bases. This CDR3 region has 13 residues. Trimming removed 8 bases from V and 3 bases from J, with 11 bases in between. CDR3 in DNA: TGTGCCAGCCGGAGGGGATACAATCAGCCCCAGCATTTT. As protein: CASRRGYNQPQHF.

J is TRBJ2-5 and V is TRBV10-1; TRBD2 matches at 11 bases. The CDR3 totals 15 residues. Germline CDR1 is WNHNN and CDR2 is SYGVQD (reference sequence). V lost 6 bases to trimming and J lost 3 bases; unmatched junction nucleotides: 6. The chain's CDR3 is CASSEGTSGKETQYF. Here the CDR3 DNA reads TGCGCCAGCAGCGAAGGGACTAGCGGTAAAGAGACCCAGTACTTC.

This chain joins TRBV5-1 and TRBJ2-7; TRBD2 is a possible D gene (7 bases). The V gene lost 7 bases and the J gene lost 0 bases, with 23 bases spanning the gap. CDR1 is SGHRS, CDR2 YFSETQ, per germline. The CDR3 spans 17 residues. CDR3: CASVRKRDKNVSYEQYF. The CDR3, as DNA: TGCGCCAGCGTGAGAAAGCGGGACAAAAATGTCTCCTACGAGCAGTACTTC.

This clone was seen only once. This chain connects TRBV29-1 to TRBJ1-1; D gene ambiguous. V lost 3 bases to trimming and J lost 3 bases, with 8 bases between them. Looked up from germline, CDR1 is SQVTM and CDR2 is ANQGSEA. The length of the CDR3 is 12 residues. The CDR3 reads CSVDGGYTEAFF. In DNA, the CDR3 is TGCAGCGTTGACGGCGGGTACACTGAAGCTTTCTTT.

The V gene is TRBV5-4, the J gene TRBJ1-1; maybe TRBD1 (6 bases). The V gene's germline CDR1 is SGHNT and CDR2 YYREEE (reference sequence). V was shortened by 0 bases and J by 1 base, with 10 bases between the two germline ends. This CDR3 comprises 15 residues. This chain's CDR3 is CASSLEIQGNTEAFF. The CDR3 DNA reads TGTGCCAGCAGCTTGGAAATACAGGGGAACACTGAAGCTTTCTTT.

V is TRBV18 and J is TRBJ2-7; 13 bases align to TRBD2. J lost 5 bases, V lost 3 bases, and 4 bases had no gene match. CDR1 and CDR2 from the germline V gene are KGHSH and LQKENI. The CDR3 is made up of 15 amino acids. The CDR3 sequence: CASSPGLAGYDEQYF. The CDR3 bases are TGTGCCAGCTCACCGGGACTAGCGGGATATGACGAGCAGTACTTC.

The DNA of the CDR3 is TGTGCCAGCAGTGAAGTTCTTTACGGGACATCTTTTCAGCCCCAGCATTTT. Its protein is CASSEVLYGTSFQPQHF. This chain uses TRBV6-1 with TRBJ1-5; TRBD1 might be the D (6 bases). This CDR3 has 17 residues. Trimming shortened V by 1 base and J by 6 bases, and 19 bases separated the two germline ends. Germline-derived CDR1 and CDR2 are MNHNS and SASEGT.

The chain joins TRBV4-2 to TRBJ2-1; possible D gene TRBD2, 5 bases. Between the trimmed V and J ends, which lost 0 bases and 0 bases, there was a span of 15 bases. The CDR3 length is 18 residues. In germline, CDR1 is LGHNA, CDR2 YNFKEQ. DNA for the CDR3: TGTGCCAGCAGCCAAGATCCCCGAGCGGACCTCTCCTACAATGAGCAGTTCTTC. Translation: CASSQDPRADLSYNEQFF.

The chain couples TRBV7-9 to TRBJ2-7; 9 positions agree with TRBD1. The CDR3 consists of 14 residues. The germline gives CDR1 SEHNR, CDR2 FQNEAQ (reference sequence). V shed 5 bases and J 1 base; nucleotides not matched to a gene: 3. CDR3 sequence: CASSQQGASYEQYF. In nucleotides, the CDR3 is TGTGCCAGCAGCCAACAGGGGGCTTCCTACGAGCAGTACTTC.